This T cell receptor (beta chain) came from a study of blood T cell repertoires in COVID-19. The wider study: Nucleic acid was either cDNA or gDNA, and it came from T cells, B-cell-depleted T cells, or PBMCs.

This clone has only a few counts. The V segment lost 5 bases and the J segment 3 bases; nucleotides outside the gene matches: 12. CDR1 and CDR2 (germline): MNHEY, SMNVEV (reference sequence). This CDR3 has 16 residues. Authors' processing steps: Estimates of nucleated cell counts were drawn from the amplification of reference gene primers. Libraries were prepared by immunoSEQ multiplex PCR; TCRdb keeps only in-frame clonotypes and omits some of them. D and trimming were read from the DNA, whereas the V and J calls and clone size are those reported in that table. The top ten hold about a tenth of the sample, which has under 200,000 clones, about 80% seen once.

The sequenced sample was peripheral blood. The genes are TRBV27 and TRBJ2-7, with 8 bases fitting TRBD1. The clonotype originates from a man between 65 and 79 years old with active or convalescent COVID-19. The CDR3 DNA follows: TGTGCCAGCAGTAGGATCCGACAGGGGTCTAACTACGAGCAGTACTTC. The encoded protein is CASSRIRQGSNYEQYF.